Detailed here is one TCR beta chain. Its recognized antigen is unknown. Per-nucleotide qualities are absent, and no much larger clonotype sits a single base away. The approximately 41 donors, aged about 6 to 95 years, were systemically healthy Caucasian individuals from Russia. Each donor gave 8 to 10 milliliters of peripheral blood, drawn into EDTA-treated Vacutainer tubes. Ficoll-Paque density-gradient centrifugation was used to isolate PBMCs, with at least 6 million per sample. Total RNA was extracted from PBMCs with Trizol reagent, with at least 5.5 micrograms obtained per sample. For every donor, flow cytometry on a PBMC aliquot measured the percentage of naive CD45RAhigh/CD27high T cells. Trimming leaves V shorter by 3 bases and J shorter by 2 bases, with the junction holding 5 bases beyond the gene matches. Sequences SGHDN (CDR1) and FVKESK (CDR2) are obtained from the germline V gene. From the cysteine through the phenylalanine, the CDR3 covers 18 amino acids. Just CDR3 DNA is preserved here, 54 bases in frame from base 1.

To prepare the library, 5' RACE was applied. Reads for this sample came from an Illumina HiSeq 2500. The second PCR ran for about 6 to 12 cycles and used a J-beta primer mix along with a sample-barcoded 5' primer. A unique molecular identifier was introduced onto each TCR beta cDNA molecule by a template-switch 5' adaptor carrying 12 random nucleotides. Each sample yielded at least 2.5 million CDR3-containing paired-end reads. First-strand cDNA synthesis was performed from all RNA using the Mint cDNA synthesis kit, with priming by a TRBC-specific oligonucleotide. Following uracil-DNA glycosylase treatment, all cDNA underwent a first 18-cycle PCR with the universal primers M1SS and BC2_uni_R. The published analysis was carried out like this. Normalization of each sample was performed by random selection of 1 million high-quality reads, each carrying a distinct molecular identifier. Instead of being binned into consensus sequences, reads with shared molecular identifiers were discarded. MiTCR, run with a Q25 quality threshold and the strictest error-elimination algorithm, handled CDR3 identification, clonotype clustering and error correction. A nonparametric unseen species model with Euler transformation was used to estimate lower-bound total TCR beta diversity. TCRdb reprocessed the public reads (quality trimming at Q25 with fastp, clone calling with MiXCR) and kept in-frame beta chains. Rows are unified per CDR3 protein, each entry keeping the most common DNA and genes. The V and J calls shown here were made by TCRdb, not taken from the authors' results. This sample holds about 1.8 million distinct CDR3 sequences; less than 50% were observed only once. Approximately 2.1% of the sample lies in the top ten.

This sample was included in a study of blood T cells in healthy people across ages (dated by TCRdb to 2013 to 2016). Turning to the overall study: In model experiments, template switching captured roughly one uniquely barcoded TCR beta cDNA molecule for every two T cells. The donors were divided into four age groups: young (average 16 years), middle-aged (about 41), aged (about 62) and long-lived (approximately 74). The study analyzed two additional independent replicas of 1 million unique cDNA reads from the same blood draw for two donors, one aged 18 to 30 and one aged 80 or older. To avoid experimental bias, donors of different ages were randomly spread across the sequencing lanes. The study measured age-related changes in TCR beta repertoire diversity using deep sequencing normalized with unique cDNA molecular identifiers. Summary of the overall study and its limitations: Observed TCR beta diversity correlated strongly with the percentage of naive T cells measured by flow cytometry. Because donor CMV infection status was unknown, age-related changes in expanded clonotypes were potentially confounded. The long-lived group showed more naive CD4+ T cells, fewer expanded clones and increased TCR diversity than the aged group, suggesting age selection. Bulk unsorted PBMC profiling prevented conclusive comparison of naive and antigen-experienced compartments. As age increased, observed TCR beta diversity per million T cells dropped in a roughly linear way, and a significant reduction was already evident by age approximately 40. Estimates of total diversity based on one million sequenced T cells were considered lower bounds and underestimates.

The TCR was taken from a middle-aged woman in good health. Rearrangement joined TRBV14 to TRBJ2-6, and 12 junctional nucleotides match TRBD1. Sample: blood. The CDR3 region: CASSHWDRGQAGANVLTF. At the DNA level, the sequence is TGTGCCAGCAGCCATTGGGACAGGGGGCAGGCTGGGGCCAACGTCCTGACTTTC.